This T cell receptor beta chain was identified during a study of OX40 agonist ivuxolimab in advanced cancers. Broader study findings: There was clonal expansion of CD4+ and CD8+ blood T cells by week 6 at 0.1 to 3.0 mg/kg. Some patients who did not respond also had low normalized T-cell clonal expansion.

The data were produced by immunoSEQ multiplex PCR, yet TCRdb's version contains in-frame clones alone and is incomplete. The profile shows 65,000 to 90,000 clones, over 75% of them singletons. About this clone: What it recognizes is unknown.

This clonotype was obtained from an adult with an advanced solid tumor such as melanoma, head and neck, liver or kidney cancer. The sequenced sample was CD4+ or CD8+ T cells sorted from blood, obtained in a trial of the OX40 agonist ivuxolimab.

CDR3 protein: CASSLGVSGSTDTQYF. The DNA for the CDR3 is TGTGCCAGCAGCTTAGGAGTTAGCGGTAGCACAGATACGCAGTATTTT. This chain uses TRBV11-3 with TRBJ2-3; D is perhaps TRBD2 (6 bases). V was cut by 1 base and J by 0 bases, with 11 bases left in between. The CDR3 contains 16 residues. Germline assignment: CDR1 SGHNT and CDR2 YENEEA.